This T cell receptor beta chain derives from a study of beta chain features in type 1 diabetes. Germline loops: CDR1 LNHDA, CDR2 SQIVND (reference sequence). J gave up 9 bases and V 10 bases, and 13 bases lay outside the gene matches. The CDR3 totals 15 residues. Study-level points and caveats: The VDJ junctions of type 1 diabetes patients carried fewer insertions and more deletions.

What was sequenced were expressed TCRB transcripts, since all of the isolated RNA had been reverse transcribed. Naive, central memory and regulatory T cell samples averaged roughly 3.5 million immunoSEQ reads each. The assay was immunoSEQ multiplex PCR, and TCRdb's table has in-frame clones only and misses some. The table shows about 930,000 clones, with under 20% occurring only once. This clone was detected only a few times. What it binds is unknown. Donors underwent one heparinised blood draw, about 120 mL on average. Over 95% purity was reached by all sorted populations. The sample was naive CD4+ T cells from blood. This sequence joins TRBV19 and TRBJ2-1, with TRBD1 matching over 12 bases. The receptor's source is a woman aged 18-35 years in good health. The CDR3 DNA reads TGTGCCACCCGACAGCCGGGACAGGGGGCAGGTGAGCAGTTCTTC. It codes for CATRQPGQGAGEQFF.